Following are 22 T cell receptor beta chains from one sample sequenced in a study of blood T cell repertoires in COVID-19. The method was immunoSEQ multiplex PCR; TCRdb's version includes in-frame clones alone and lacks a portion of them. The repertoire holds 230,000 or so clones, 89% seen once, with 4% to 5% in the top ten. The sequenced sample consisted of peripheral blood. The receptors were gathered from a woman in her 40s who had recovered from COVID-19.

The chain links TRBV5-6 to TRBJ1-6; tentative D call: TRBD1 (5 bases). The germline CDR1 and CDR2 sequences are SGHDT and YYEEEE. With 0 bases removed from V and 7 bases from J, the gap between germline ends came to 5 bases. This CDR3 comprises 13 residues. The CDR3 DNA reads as TGTGCCAGCAGCTTGGACAGGAATTCACCCCTCCACTTT. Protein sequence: CASSLDRNSPLHF.

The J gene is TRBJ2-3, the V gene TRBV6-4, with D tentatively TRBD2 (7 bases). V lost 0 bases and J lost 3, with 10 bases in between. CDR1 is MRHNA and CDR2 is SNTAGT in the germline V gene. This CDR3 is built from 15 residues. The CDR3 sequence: CASSDSRGGTDTQYF. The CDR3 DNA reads TGTGCCAGCAGTGACTCGAGGGGGGGAACAGATACGCAGTATTTT.

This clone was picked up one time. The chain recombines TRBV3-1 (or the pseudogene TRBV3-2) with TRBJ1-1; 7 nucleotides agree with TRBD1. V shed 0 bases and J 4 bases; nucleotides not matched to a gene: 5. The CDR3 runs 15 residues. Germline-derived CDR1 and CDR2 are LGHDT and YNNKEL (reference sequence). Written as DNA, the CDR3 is TGTGCCAGCAGCCAAGAGGTGTGGACAGGCACTGAAGCTTTCTTT. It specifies CASSQEVWTGTEAFF.

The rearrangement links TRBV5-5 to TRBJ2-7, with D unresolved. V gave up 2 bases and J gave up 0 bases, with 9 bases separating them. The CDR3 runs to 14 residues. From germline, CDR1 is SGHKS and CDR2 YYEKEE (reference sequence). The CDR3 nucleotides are TGTGCCAGCAGCTTACGACACCTCTCCTACGAGCAGTACTTC. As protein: CASSLRHLSYEQYF.

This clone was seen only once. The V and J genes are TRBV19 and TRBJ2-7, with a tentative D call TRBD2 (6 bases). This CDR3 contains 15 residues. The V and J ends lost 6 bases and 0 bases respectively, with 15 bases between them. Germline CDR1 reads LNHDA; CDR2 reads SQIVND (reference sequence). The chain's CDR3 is CASREAGSSSYEQYF. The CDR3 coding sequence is TGTGCCAGTAGAGAGGCGGGGTCAAGCTCCTACGAGCAGTACTTC. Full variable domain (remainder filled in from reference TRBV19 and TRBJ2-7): DGGITQSPKYLFRKEGQNVTLSCEQNLNHDAMYWYRQDPGQGLRLIYYSQIVNDFQKGDIAEGYSVSREKKESFPLTVTSAQKNPTAFYLCASREAGSSSYEQYFGPGTRLTVT.

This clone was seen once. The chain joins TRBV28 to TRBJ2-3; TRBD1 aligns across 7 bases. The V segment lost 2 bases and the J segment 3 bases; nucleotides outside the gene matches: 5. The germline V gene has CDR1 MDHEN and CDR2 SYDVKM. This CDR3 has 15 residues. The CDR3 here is CASSLRTGGTDTQYF. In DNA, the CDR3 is TGTGCCAGCAGTTTACGGACAGGAGGAACAGATACGCAGTATTTT.

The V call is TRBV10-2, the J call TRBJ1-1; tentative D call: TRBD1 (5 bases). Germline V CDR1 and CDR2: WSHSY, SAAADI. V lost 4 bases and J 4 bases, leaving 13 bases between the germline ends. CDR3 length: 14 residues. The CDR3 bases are TGCGCCAGCAGTGGGTCGCAGGGATCCACTGAAGCTTTCTTT. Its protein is CASSGSQGSTEAFF.

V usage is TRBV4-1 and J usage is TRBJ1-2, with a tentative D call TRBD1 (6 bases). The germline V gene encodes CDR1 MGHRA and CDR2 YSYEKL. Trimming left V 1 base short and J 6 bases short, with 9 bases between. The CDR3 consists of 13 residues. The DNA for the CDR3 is TGCGCCAGCAGCCAAGCACAGGGTGATGGCTACACCTTC. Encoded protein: CASSQAQGDGYTF.

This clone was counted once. The CDR3 region is CASSLFRDTNTGELFF. The CDR3 coding sequence is TGTGCCAGCAGCTTATTTCGGGATACGAACACCGGGGAGCTGTTTTTT. The rearrangement uses TRBV13 and TRBJ2-2; D may be TRBD2 (5 bases). V lost 2 bases and J lost 0, with 10 bases in between. The CDR3 is made up of 16 amino acids. Germline assignment: CDR1 PRHDT and CDR2 FYEKMQ (reference sequence).

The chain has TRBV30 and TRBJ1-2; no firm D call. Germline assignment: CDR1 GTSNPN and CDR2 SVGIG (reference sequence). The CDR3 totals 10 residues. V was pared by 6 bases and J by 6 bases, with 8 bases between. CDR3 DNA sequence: TGTGCCTGTTTGTTCGATGGCTACACCTTC. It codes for CACLFDGYTF.

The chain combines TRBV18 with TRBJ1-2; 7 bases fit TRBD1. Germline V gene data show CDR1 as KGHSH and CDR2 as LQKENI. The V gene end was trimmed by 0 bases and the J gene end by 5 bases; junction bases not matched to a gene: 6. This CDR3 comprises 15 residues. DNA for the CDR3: TGTGCCAGCTCACCACCGGGAACACAGGGGTATGGCTACACCTTC. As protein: CASSPPGTQGYGYTF.

CDR3 residues: CASSDQGAGEQFF. The DNA for the CDR3 is TGTGCCAGCAGCGACCAGGGGGCTGGAGAGCAGTTCTTC. V gene TRBV7-2 combines with J gene TRBJ2-1; 8 bases fit TRBD1. J gave up 10 bases and V 5 bases, and 7 bases lay outside the gene matches. There are 13 residues in the CDR3. Germline V lookup: CDR1 SGHTA, CDR2 FQGNSA.

The CDR3 loop is CASSFSGPSYEQYF. In DNA form, the CDR3 reads TGTGCCAGCAGCTTTAGCGGACCCTCCTACGAGCAGTACTTC. The chain combines TRBV3-1 (or the pseudogene TRBV3-2) with TRBJ2-7; weak D call: TRBD2 (6 bases). The V end lost 5 bases, the J end lost 0 bases, and 11 bases lay between the germline ends. This CDR3 contains 14 residues. Germline V gene lookup returns CDR1 LGHDT and CDR2 YNNKEL (reference sequence).

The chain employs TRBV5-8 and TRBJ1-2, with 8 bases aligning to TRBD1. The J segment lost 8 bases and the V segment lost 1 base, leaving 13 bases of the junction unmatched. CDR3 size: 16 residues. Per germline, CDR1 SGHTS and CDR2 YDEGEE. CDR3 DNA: TGTGCCAGCAGCTTGAGGTTGTATCGGACAGGGTCCGGCTACACCTTC. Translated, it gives CASSLRLYRTGSGYTF. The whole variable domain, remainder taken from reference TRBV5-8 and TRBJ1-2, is EAGVTQSPTHLIKTRGQQATLRCSPISGHTSVYWYQQALGLGLQFLLWYDEGEERNRGNFPPRFSGRQFPNYSSELNVNALELEDSALYLCASSLRLYRTGSGYTFGSGTRLTVV.

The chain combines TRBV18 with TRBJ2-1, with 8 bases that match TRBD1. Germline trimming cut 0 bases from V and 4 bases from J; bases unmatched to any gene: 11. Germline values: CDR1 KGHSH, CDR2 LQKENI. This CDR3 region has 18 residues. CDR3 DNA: TGTGCCAGCTCACCACCTCGGGTGCAGGGGGCAATGTACAATGAGCAGTTCTTC. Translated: CASSPPRVQGAMYNEQFF.

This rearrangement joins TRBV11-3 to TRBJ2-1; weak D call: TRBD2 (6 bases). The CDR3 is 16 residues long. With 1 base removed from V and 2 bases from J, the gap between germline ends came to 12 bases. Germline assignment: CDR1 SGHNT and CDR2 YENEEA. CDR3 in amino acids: CASSLGYGGTYNEQFF. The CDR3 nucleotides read TGTGCCAGCAGCTTAGGTTATGGCGGGACCTACAATGAGCAGTTCTTC.

The CDR3 is CASSPIEGVEEKLFF. CDR3 sequence (DNA): TGTGCCAGCTCTCCAATCGAAGGGGTCGAAGAAAAACTGTTTTTT. This chain links TRBV18 with TRBJ1-4; tentatively, D is TRBD1 (5 bases). V lost 6 bases and J lost 8, with 19 bases in between. The CDR3 extends over 15 amino acids. Germline V gene lookup returns CDR1 KGHSH and CDR2 LQKENI.

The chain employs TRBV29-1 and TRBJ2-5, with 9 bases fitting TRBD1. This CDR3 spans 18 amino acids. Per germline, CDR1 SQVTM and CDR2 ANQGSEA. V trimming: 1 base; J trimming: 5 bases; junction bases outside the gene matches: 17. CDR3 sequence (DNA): TGCAGCGTTGAAGGATACTCGTTGGGGACAGGGTGGCGGGAGACCCAGTACTTC. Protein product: CSVEGYSLGTGWRETQYF. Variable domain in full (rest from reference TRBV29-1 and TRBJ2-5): SAVISQKPSRDICQRGTSLTIQCQVDSQVTMMFWYRQQPGQSLTLIATANQGSEATYESGFVIDKFPISRPNLTFSTLTVSNMSPEDSSIYLCSVEGYSLGTGWRETQYFGPGTRLLVL.

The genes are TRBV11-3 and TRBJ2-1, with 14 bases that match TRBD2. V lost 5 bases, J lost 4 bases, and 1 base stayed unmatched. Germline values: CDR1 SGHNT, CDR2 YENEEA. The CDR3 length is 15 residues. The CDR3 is CASSRLAGGYNEQFF. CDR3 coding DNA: TGTGCCAGCAGCCGACTAGCGGGAGGGTACAATGAGCAGTTCTTC.

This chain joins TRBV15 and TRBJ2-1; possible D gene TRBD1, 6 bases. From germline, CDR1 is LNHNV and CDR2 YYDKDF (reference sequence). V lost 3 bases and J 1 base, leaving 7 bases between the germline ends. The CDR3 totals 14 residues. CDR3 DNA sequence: TGTGCCACCAGCAGCACAGGGTCCTACAATGAGCAGTTCTTC. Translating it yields CATSSTGSYNEQFF.

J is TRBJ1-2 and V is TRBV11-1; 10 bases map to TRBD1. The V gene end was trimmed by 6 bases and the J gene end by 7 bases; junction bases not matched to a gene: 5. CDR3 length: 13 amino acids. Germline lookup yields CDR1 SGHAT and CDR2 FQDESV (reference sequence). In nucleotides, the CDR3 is TGTGCCAGCAGGTCGGGACAGGGGTTTGGCTACACCTTC. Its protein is CASRSGQGFGYTF.

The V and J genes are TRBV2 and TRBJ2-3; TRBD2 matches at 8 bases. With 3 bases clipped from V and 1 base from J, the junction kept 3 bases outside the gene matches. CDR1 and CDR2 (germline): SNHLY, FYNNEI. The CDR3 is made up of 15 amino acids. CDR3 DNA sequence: TGTGCCAGCAGTGACAGACTAGCGCGCACAGATACGCAGTATTTT. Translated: CASSDRLARTDTQYF.